This record covers a single T cell receptor (beta chain). Only in-frame clones appear in the TCRdb table, and some are missing; sequencing was by immunoSEQ multiplex PCR. The sample carries around 1.6 million clones, around 98% recorded once. Germline V lookup: CDR1 SGDLS, CDR2 YYNGEE. Deletions cut 4 bases from V and 6 bases from J, with 11 bases between. There are 13 residues in the CDR3. The sample belongs to a study of shared clonotypes between healthy human individuals. The V gene is TRBV9, the J gene TRBJ2-1, with D unclear. The specimen sequenced was naive CD4+ T cells sorted from blood. Subset: CD45RA+ positively selected. The receptor was derived from a man aged 25 to 45 in good health. CDR3: CASSSDVANEQFF. The CDR3 nucleotides read TGTGCCAGCAGCAGCGATGTGGCCAATGAGCAGTTCTTC.